The subject of this entry is one TCR beta chain. The target antigen is unknown. This sample was taken from a study of T-cell reconstitution after alpha-beta-depleted transplantation in children. A library of TCRbeta sequences, prepared with unique molecular identifiers, was generated. TCRdb reprocessed the PCR reads with MiXCR, giving one entry per CDR3 protein. The data hold about 1,000,000 distinct CDR3 sequences, with about 29% observed a single time. Whole-study findings and limits: By about two months after transplant, alpha-beta T cells reportedly arose from several hundred graft clones that had expanded.

V dropped 5 bases and J dropped 0 bases, with 17 bases sitting between them. The CDR3 is 16 residues long. Per germline, CDR1 SNHLY and CDR2 FYNNEI. The chain combines TRBV2 with TRBJ2-7, with D possibly matching TRBD2 (6 bases). The sample consisted of PBMCs, mostly from graft donor cells, taken 360 days after TCRalphabeta/CD19-depleted stem cell transplant. The receptor was derived from a boy under two years old who had a stem cell transplant for SCID, so the T cells may come from the graft donor. In DNA form, the CDR3 reads TGTGCCAGCAGTTTAGCCCCAGGAGGGGTCTCCTACGAGCAGTACTTC. This codes for CASSLAPGGVSYEQYF. The variable domain in full, with the rest retrieved from reference TRBV2 and TRBJ2-7, is EPEVTQTPSHQVTQMGQEVILRCVPISNHLYFYWYRQILGQKVEFLVSFYNNEISEKSEIFDDQFSVERPDGSNFTLKIRSTKLEDSAMYFCASSLAPGGVSYEQYFGPGTRLTVT.